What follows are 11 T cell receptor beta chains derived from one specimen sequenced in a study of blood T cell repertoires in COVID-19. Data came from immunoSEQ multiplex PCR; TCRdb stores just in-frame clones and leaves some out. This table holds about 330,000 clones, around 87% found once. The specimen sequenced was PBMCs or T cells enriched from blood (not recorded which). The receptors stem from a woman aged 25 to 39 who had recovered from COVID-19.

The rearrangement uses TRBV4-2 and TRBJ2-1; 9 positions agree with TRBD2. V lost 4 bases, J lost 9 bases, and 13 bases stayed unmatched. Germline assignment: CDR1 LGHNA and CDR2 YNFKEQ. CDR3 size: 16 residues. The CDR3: CASSRVGVAGEGEQFF. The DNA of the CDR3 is TGTGCCAGCAGCCGCGTTGGGGTAGCGGGGGAAGGTGAGCAGTTCTTC.

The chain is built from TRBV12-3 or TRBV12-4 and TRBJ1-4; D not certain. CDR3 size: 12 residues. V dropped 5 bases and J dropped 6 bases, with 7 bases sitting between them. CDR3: CASSRGYEKLFF. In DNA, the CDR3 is TGTGCCAGCAGTCGCGGTTATGAAAAACTGTTTTTT.

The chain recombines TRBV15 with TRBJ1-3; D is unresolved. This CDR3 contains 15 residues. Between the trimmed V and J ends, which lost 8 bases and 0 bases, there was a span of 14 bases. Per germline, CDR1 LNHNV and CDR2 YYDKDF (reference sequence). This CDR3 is CATSWAHSSGNTIYF. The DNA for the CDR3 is TGTGCCACCTCCTGGGCGCACAGCTCTGGAAACACCATATATTTT.

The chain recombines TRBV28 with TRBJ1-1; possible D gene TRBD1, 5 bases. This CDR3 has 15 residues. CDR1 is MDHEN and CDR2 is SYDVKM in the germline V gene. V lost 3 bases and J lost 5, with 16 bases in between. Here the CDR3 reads CASSFLGDIGTEAFF. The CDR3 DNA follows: TGTGCCAGCAGTTTTCTAGGGGATATAGGGACTGAAGCTTTCTTT. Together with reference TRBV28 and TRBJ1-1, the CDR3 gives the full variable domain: DVKVTQSSRYLVKRTGEKVFLECVQDMDHENMFWYRQDPGLGLRLIYFSYDVKMKEKGDIPEGYSVSREKKERFSLILESASTNQTSMYLCASSFLGDIGTEAFFGQGTRLTVV.

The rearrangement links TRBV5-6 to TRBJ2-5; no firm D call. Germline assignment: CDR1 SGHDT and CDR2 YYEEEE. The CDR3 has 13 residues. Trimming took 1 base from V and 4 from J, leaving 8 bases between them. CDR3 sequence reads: CASSLSGGETQYF. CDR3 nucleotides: TGTGCCAGCAGCTTGTCGGGTGGAGAGACCCAGTACTTC.

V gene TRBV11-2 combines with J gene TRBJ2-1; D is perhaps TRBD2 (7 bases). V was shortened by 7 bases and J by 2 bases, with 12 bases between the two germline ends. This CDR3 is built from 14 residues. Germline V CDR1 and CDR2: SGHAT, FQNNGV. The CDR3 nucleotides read TGTGCCAGCACCCGGGGGGCGCCCTACAATGAGCAGTTCTTC. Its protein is CASTRGAPYNEQFF.

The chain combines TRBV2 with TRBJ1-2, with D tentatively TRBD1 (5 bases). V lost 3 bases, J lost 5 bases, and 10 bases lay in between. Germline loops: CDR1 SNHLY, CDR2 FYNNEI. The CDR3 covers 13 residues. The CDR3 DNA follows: TGTGCCAGCAGTGACTTGGAGGGGTATGGCTACACCTTC. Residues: CASSDLEGYGYTF.

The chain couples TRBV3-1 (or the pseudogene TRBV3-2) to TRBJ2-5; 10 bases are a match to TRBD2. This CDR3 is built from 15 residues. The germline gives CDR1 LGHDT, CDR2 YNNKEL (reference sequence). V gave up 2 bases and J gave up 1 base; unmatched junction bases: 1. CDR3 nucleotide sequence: TGTGCCAGCAGCCAACTAGCGGGGGTCCAAGAGACCCAGTACTTC. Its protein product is CASSQLAGVQETQYF.

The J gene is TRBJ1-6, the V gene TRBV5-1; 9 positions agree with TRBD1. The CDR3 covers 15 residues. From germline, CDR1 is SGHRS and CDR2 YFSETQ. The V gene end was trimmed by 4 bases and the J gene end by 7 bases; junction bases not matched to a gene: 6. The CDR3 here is CASSVTGTGNSPLHF. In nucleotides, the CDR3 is TGCGCCAGCAGCGTAACCGGGACAGGGAATTCACCCCTCCACTTT. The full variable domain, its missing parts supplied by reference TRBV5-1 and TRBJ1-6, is KAGVTQTPRYLIKTRGQQVTLSCSPISGHRSVSWYQQTPGQGLQFLFEYFSETQRNKGNFPGRFSGRQFSNSRSEMNVSTLELGDSALYLCASSVTGTGNSPLHFGNGTRLTVT.

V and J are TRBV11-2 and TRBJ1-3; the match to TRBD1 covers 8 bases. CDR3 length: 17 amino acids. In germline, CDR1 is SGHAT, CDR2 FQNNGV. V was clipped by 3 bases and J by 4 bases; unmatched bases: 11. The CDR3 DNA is TGTGCCAGCAGCTTGCAGGGGGCCCGACTGTGGGGAAACACCATATATTTT. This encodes CASSLQGARLWGNTIYF.

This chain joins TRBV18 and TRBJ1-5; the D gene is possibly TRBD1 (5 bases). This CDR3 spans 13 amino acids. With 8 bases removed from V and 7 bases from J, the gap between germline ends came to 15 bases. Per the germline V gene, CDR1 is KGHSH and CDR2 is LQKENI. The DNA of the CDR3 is TGTGCCAGCACCCAGGGTATGGGGCAGCCCCAGCATTTT. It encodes CASTQGMGQPQHF.